This is a list of T cell receptor beta chains from one sample in a study of cytotoxic CD8 clonotypes in ibrutinib-treated CLL. The protocol was immunoSEQ multiplex PCR, while the TCRdb copy is restricted to in-frame clones and leaves out a portion. The sample yields about 150,000 clones, more than 75% seen once. This sample comprised PBMCs, obtained after 24 months of ibrutinib treatment. These receptors were collected from a human donor with chronic lymphocytic leukemia. Both conserved end residues are part of each CDR3. Each record gives: CDR3 length, J gene, clone size, V gene, D gene, CDR3 DNA, CDR3 protein. The D gene is left open where the match is weak. Clone size, where shown, is once, few, many, or a class for clones that have expanded.

length: 14
J: TRBJ2-2
size: .
V: TRBV7-2
D: .
DNA: TGTGCCAGCAGCTCGGTCGGAGCGGGCGGGGAGCTGTTTTTT
CDR3: CASSSVGAGGELFF

length: 11
J: TRBJ1-1
size: .
V: TRBV12-5
D: .
DNA: TGTGCTAGGGGGTACAGGCCTGAAGCTTTCTTT
CDR3: CARGYRPEAFF

length: 14
J: TRBJ1-1
size: .
V: TRBV2
D: .
DNA: TGTGCCAGCATACAGCAGGGGATGAACACTGAAGCTTTCTTT
CDR3: CASIQQGMNTEAFF

length: 21
J: TRBJ2-2
size: once
V: TRBV5-3
D: TRBD2
DNA: TGTGCCAGAAGCCCACCTCGGGTACTAGCGGGAGAGGACGGGAACACCGGGGAGCTGTTTTTT
CDR3: CARSPPRVLAGEDGNTGELFF

length: 15
J: TRBJ1-5
size: .
V: TRBV28
D: .
DNA: TGTGCCAGCACCCCGCGAAGTGGTAGCAATCAGCCCCAGCATTTT
CDR3: CASTPRSGSNQPQHF

length: 17
J: TRBJ2-3
size: few
V: TRBV19
D: .
DNA: TGTGCCAGTAGTATCGAGGCCGACCCCTCTAGCACAGATACGCAGTATTTT
CDR3: CASSIEADPSSTDTQYF

length: 14
J: TRBJ1-4
size: many
V: TRBV13
D: .
DNA: TGTGCCAGCAGCTTCCCCAGAAACAGTGAAAAACTGTTTTTT
CDR3: CASSFPRNSEKLFF

length: 15
J: TRBJ2-2
size: .
V: TRBV5-1
D: TRBD1
DNA: TGCGCCAGCAGCTTGTGGCAGGGGGTGGCCGGGGAGCTGTTTTTT
CDR3: CASSLWQGVAGELFF

length: 15
J: TRBJ1-3
size: .
V: TRBV6-5
D: .
DNA: TGTGCCAGCACCCGCTCGGGGCTTAATGGAAACACCATATATTTT
CDR3: CASTRSGLNGNTIYF

length: 12
J: TRBJ2-3
size: .
V: TRBV2
D: .
DNA: TGTGCCAGCCGCGACGGGTGGGATACGCAGTATTTT
CDR3: CASRDGWDTQYF

length: 14
J: TRBJ2-2
size: .
V: TRBV7-3
D: .
DNA: TGTGCCAGCAGCCGTTCGGGGAACACCGGGGAGCTGTTTTTT
CDR3: CASSRSGNTGELFF

length: 13
J: TRBJ2-5
size: .
V: TRBV7-2
D: TRBD2
DNA: TGTGCCAGCAGCCCGTGGGGGGGAGAGACCCAGTACTTC
CDR3: CASSPWGGETQYF

length: 13
J: TRBJ1-5
size: .
V: TRBV6-6
D: .
DNA: TGTGCCAGCAGTGCAAGGGGTGGCCAGCCCCAGCATTTT
CDR3: CASSARGGQPQHF

length: 15
J: TRBJ2-7
size: .
V: TRBV28
D: .
DNA: TGTGCCAGCAGCCCAGGGGACGGCGGCTCCTACGAGCAGTACTTC
CDR3: CASSPGDGGSYEQYF

length: 15
J: TRBJ2-4
size: .
V: TRBV28
D: TRBD2
DNA: TGTGCCAGCAGCCTAGCGGGAGGGACCAAAAACATTCAGTACTTC
CDR3: CASSLAGGTKNIQYF

length: 15
J: TRBJ1-5
size: .
V: TRBV19
D: TRBD1
DNA: TGTGCCAGTACCCCTGGGGACAGGGGGCTTCAGCCCCAGCATTTT
CDR3: CASTPGDRGLQPQHF

length: 14
J: TRBJ2-2
size: once
V: TRBV4-3
D: TRBD2
DNA: TGCGCCAGCAGCCAAGAGGGGGGGGCCGGGGAGCTGTTTTTT
CDR3: CASSQEGGAGELFF

length: 13
J: TRBJ1-5
size: .
V: TRBV28
D: .
DNA: TGTGCCAGCAGTTTATTCATGGAAGAGCCCCAGCATTTT
CDR3: CASSLFMEEPQHF

length: 14
J: TRBJ1-2
size: .
V: TRBV30
D: .
DNA: TGTGCCTGGAGGTTGGGCTTCAATAACTATGGCTACACCTTC
CDR3: CAWRLGFNNYGYTF

length: 17
J: TRBJ2-1
size: .
V: TRBV4-2
D: TRBD2
DNA: TGTGCCAGCACCCCTGGACTAGCGGGGGGGCCCTACAATGAGCAGTTCTTC
CDR3: CASTPGLAGGPYNEQFF

length: 10
J: TRBJ1-2
size: .
V: TRBV11-3
D: .
DNA: TGTGCCAGCAGCTTAGATCCTCATTCCTTC
CDR3: CASSLDPHSF

length: 14
J: TRBJ2-3
size: .
V: TRBV5-1
D: .
DNA: TGCGCCAGCAGCTTGGGCGGGGAAGGGGATACGCAGTATTTT
CDR3: CASSLGGEGDTQYF

length: 14
J: TRBJ1-6
size: few
V: TRBV6-5
D: .
DNA: TGTGCCAGCGCCATACAGGGAGCCGATTCACCCCTCCACTTT
CDR3: CASAIQGADSPLHF

length: 13
J: TRBJ1-4
size: .
V: TRBV13
D: .
DNA: TGTGCCAGCAGCTTAGCCATTAATGAAAAACTGTTTTTT
CDR3: CASSLAINEKLFF

length: 14
J: TRBJ1-2
size: few
V: TRBV6-5
D: .
DNA: TGTGCCAGCAGTTACCGCGGGGGGGGCTATGGCTACACCTTC
CDR3: CASSYRGGGYGYTF

length: 13
J: TRBJ1-3
size: .
V: TRBV5-1
D: .
DNA: TGCGCCAGCAGCTTTGGTGGAGGAAACACCATATATTTT
CDR3: CASSFGGGNTIYF

length: 14
J: TRBJ2-1
size: .
V: TRBV28
D: .
DNA: TGTGCCAGCAGTTTATCCCTTCCCGGGGCGGGGCAGTTCTTC
CDR3: CASSLSLPGAGQFF

length: 16
J: TRBJ1-4
size: .
V: TRBV30
D: TRBD1
DNA: TGTGCCTGGACCCCCGGGGTGGGACAGGGGAGCGAAAAACTGTTTTTT
CDR3: CAWTPGVGQGSEKLFF

length: 13
J: TRBJ2-7
size: .
V: TRBV11-2
D: .
DNA: TGTGCCAGCAGCTTCGGGGACCCCTACGAGCAGTACTTC
CDR3: CASSFGDPYEQYF

length: 13
J: TRBJ1-1
size: .
V: TRBV29-1
D: .
DNA: TGCAGCGTCGCAGGGGCCATGAACACTGAAGCTTTCTTT
CDR3: CSVAGAMNTEAFF

length: 14
J: TRBJ2-7
size: .
V: TRBV27
D: .
DNA: TGTGCCAGCAGTTTATCACGGACTACAGGCGAGCAGTACTTC
CDR3: CASSLSRTTGEQYF

length: 11
J: TRBJ2-1
size: once
V: TRBV29-1
D: .
DNA: TGCAGCGTTTGGACGACCAATGAGCAGTTCTTC
CDR3: CSVWTTNEQFF

length: 11
J: TRBJ2-5
size: few
V: TRBV28
D: .
DNA: TGTGCCAGCAGTTCCACAGAGACCCAGTACTTC
CDR3: CASSSTETQYF

length: 12
J: TRBJ2-5
size: .
V: TRBV29-1
D: .
DNA: TGCAGCGTTGCTGGTACAGAAGAGACCCAGTACTTC
CDR3: CSVAGTEETQYF

length: 14
J: TRBJ1-6
size: few
V: TRBV2
D: TRBD1
DNA: TGTGCCAGCAGTGAGTGGACAGGGGGTTCACCCCTCCACTTT
CDR3: CASSEWTGGSPLHF

length: 13
J: TRBJ2-7
size: .
V: TRBV28
D: .
DNA: TGTGCCAGCAAGCCGGGACACTCCTACGAGCAGTACTTC
CDR3: CASKPGHSYEQYF

length: 15
J: TRBJ1-2
size: once
V: TRBV6-6
D: .
DNA: TGTGCCAGCAGTTACTCCCGGGACACACATTATGGCTACACCTTC
CDR3: CASSYSRDTHYGYTF

length: 13
J: TRBJ1-5
size: few
V: TRBV30
D: .
DNA: TGTGCCTGGAGTGTGGGGGCACGACAGCCCCAGCATTTT
CDR3: CAWSVGARQPQHF

length: 14
J: TRBJ2-2
size: .
V: TRBV7-2
D: .
DNA: TGTGCCAGCAGCAGACAGGTGGCGGCCGGGGAGCTGTTTTTT
CDR3: CASSRQVAAGELFF

length: 14
J: TRBJ2-5
size: .
V: TRBV9
D: TRBD2
DNA: TGTGCCAGCAGCCTCGGACTAGCCCAAGAGACCCAGTACTTC
CDR3: CASSLGLAQETQYF

length: 14
J: TRBJ1-2
size: .
V: TRBV28
D: TRBD1
DNA: TGTGCCAGCAGTTCCCCAGGGGGCGCCTATGGCTACACCTTC
CDR3: CASSSPGGAYGYTF

length: 11
J: TRBJ2-1
size: .
V: TRBV11-2
D: .
DNA: TGTGCCAGCAGCCAGGGTGATGAGCAGTTCTTC
CDR3: CASSQGDEQFF

length: 13
J: TRBJ2-2
size: .
V: TRBV19
D: .
DNA: TGTGCCAGTAGTAACCGGAACACCGGGGAGCTGTTTTTT
CDR3: CASSNRNTGELFF

length: 14
J: TRBJ1-2
size: .
V: TRBV6-1
D: TRBD1
DNA: TGTGCCAGCACCACCACAGGGGCGCTGGGAGGCTACACCTTC
CDR3: CASTTTGALGGYTF

length: 18
J: TRBJ2-5
size: .
V: TRBV4-2
D: .
DNA: TGTGCCAGCAGCCAAGAACCGCGGGGGCAGGGGTACGGAGAGACCCAGTACTTC
CDR3: CASSQEPRGQGYGETQYF

length: 16
J: TRBJ2-6
size: .
V: TRBV7-2
D: TRBD2
DNA: TGTGCCAGCACCTTAGCGGGGGGCTCTGGGGCCAACGTCCTGACTTTC
CDR3: CASTLAGGSGANVLTF

length: 12
J: TRBJ1-4
size: .
V: TRBV30
D: .
DNA: TGTGCCTGGAGTGTTGTCCGTGAAAAACTGTTTTTT
CDR3: CAWSVVREKLFF

length: 15
J: TRBJ1-4
size: .
V: TRBV7-2
D: .
DNA: TGTGCCAGCAGCTTTCGTCCGACGGATAATGAAAAACTGTTTTTT
CDR3: CASSFRPTDNEKLFF

length: 15
J: TRBJ2-2
size: .
V: TRBV11-3
D: .
DNA: TGTGCCAGCAGCTTAGACGGGCATCACACCGGGGAGCTGTTTTTT
CDR3: CASSLDGHHTGELFF

length: 16
J: TRBJ1-6
size: many
V: TRBV15
D: .
DNA: TGTGCCACCAGCAGAGATCTGAGCTCCTATAATTCACCCCTCCACTTT
CDR3: CATSRDLSSYNSPLHF

length: 12
J: TRBJ2-7
size: .
V: TRBV23-1
D: TRBD1
DNA: TGCGCCAGCAGTCAAAAAGGACAGGGGTCGTACTTC
CDR3: CASSQKGQGSYF

length: 18
J: TRBJ2-7
size: .
V: TRBV27
D: TRBD2
DNA: TGTGCCAGCAGTCCCCGGGGGTGGACTAGCGGGGGCTCCTACGAGCAGTACTTC
CDR3: CASSPRGWTSGGSYEQYF

length: 15
J: TRBJ1-3
size: .
V: TRBV7-3
D: TRBD1
DNA: TGTGCCAGCAGCCCACAGGGACAGGCTGGAAACACCATATATTTT
CDR3: CASSPQGQAGNTIYF

length: 14
J: TRBJ2-3
size: .
V: TRBV6-5
D: TRBD2
DNA: TGTGCCAGCGGGCGGGGGGCTAGCACAGATACGCAGTATTTT
CDR3: CASGRGASTDTQYF

length: 15
J: TRBJ2-7
size: .
V: TRBV9
D: TRBD2
DNA: TGTGCCAGCAGCCCCGGACTAGCGGGAGCCTACGAGCAGTACTTC
CDR3: CASSPGLAGAYEQYF

length: 12
J: TRBJ1-5
size: few
V: TRBV2
D: .
DNA: TGTGCCAGCAGGGGCGACACTCAGCCCCAGCATTTT
CDR3: CASRGDTQPQHF

length: 16
J: TRBJ2-1
size: .
V: TRBV4-3
D: TRBD2
DNA: TGCGCCAGCAGCCAATCGGTGGGGGGGACCTACAATGAGCAGTTCTTC
CDR3: CASSQSVGGTYNEQFF

length: 14
J: TRBJ1-2
size: .
V: TRBV7-9
D: .
DNA: TGTGCCAGCACCCCACCGGAACAGGCCGGGGGCTACACCTTC
CDR3: CASTPPEQAGGYTF

length: 15
J: TRBJ2-3
size: .
V: TRBV18
D: TRBD2
DNA: TGTGCCAGCTCCCGGGAGGGTCCCGGGGCAGATACGCAGTATTTT
CDR3: CASSREGPGADTQYF

length: 14
J: TRBJ2-7
size: .
V: TRBV7-3
D: .
DNA: TGTGCCCGCCGACCGCCAGGGGTGGGTGGGGAGCAGTACTTC
CDR3: CARRPPGVGGEQYF